This T cell receptor beta chain was identified in a study of response to subunit inactivated influenza vaccine. Study-wide findings and caveats: The authors offered the suggestion that each seasonal influenza vaccination recruits few new T cells.

Of note for this clonotype: What it binds is unknown.

Trimming removed 2 bases from V and 3 bases from J, with 8 bases in between. The CDR3 has 13 amino acids. Germline CDR1 and CDR2: SGHTA and FQGNSA. Via MiXCR, TCRdb re-called the RT-PCR reads, giving one row per CDR3 protein. The table has around 710,000 distinct CDR3 sequences, roughly 14% seen once. This rearrangement joins TRBV7-2 to TRBJ2-7; D uncertain. The clonotype comes from a man aged 50-59 years who received an inactivated influenza vaccine. Sequencing was performed on PBMCs from blood, taken 14 to 15 days before vaccination. The CDR3 sequence is CASSLSVDYEQYF. In nucleotides, the CDR3 is TGTGCCAGCAGCTTATCGGTCGACTACGAGCAGTACTTC.